Reported below is one T cell receptor beta chain. Its binding antigen is unknown. No qualities accompany the bases; no much larger clone lies one base away. All donors were healthy Caucasians. Three pairs of female monozygotic twins, all aged about 18 to 30 years, made up the twin cohort. The RNA used for TCR libraries was isolated from peripheral blood mononuclear cells. These data are taken from a study of identical twins (dated by TCRdb to 2016 to 2017). Background for the entire study: To test whether fetal clonotypes persist, this study deep-sequenced TCR alpha and beta repertoires from monozygotic twins, from unrelated adults of various ages, and from cord blood. To rule out contamination, replicate twin experiments were performed at different times with different library preparation protocols.

Study-wide findings and limitations: The excess sharing between twins in beta out-of-frame sequences was weaker because fewer shared sequences reduced the signal-to-noise ratio. Out-of-frame TCR alpha sharing in monozygotic twins was systematically underestimated by recombination models, whereas sharing between unrelated individuals was in agreement with the recombination models. Because the same donors could not be followed over many years, conclusions were based on cross-sectional statistical analysis. Compared with coincidental sharing between unrelated individuals, out-of-frame TCR alpha sequences shared between twins had an excess of sequences with low generation probability. Zero-insertion analyses could be partly confounded by invariant T cells such as MAIT and iNKT, though diverse VJ usage argued against such confounding for most clonotypes. Fewer insertions were carried by abundant cord blood beta clonotypes, a similar but weaker trend appeared in young adult naive repertoires, and no such trend appeared in memory repertoires.

The library was made by 5' RACE. The listed sequencing device is Illumina HiSeq 2000. Template switching introduced a universal primer binding site; the final cDNA contained a unique molecular identifier, enabling accurate counting of TCR cDNA molecules. Specific primers in the conserved constant-segment region were used to synthesize first-strand cDNA for the TCR alpha and beta chains. Each cDNA library was double barcoded, with a SMART-Mk sample barcode plus Illumina barcodes, to control for contamination. TruSeq adapter sequences, together with Illumina sample barcodes, were added in two successive PCR steps. TCR alpha and beta cDNA libraries were sequenced on the Illumina HiSeq platform with custom primers. Under the source paper's analysis protocol: Unique molecular identifiers were extracted from raw reads with MiGEC, and CDR3 positions were determined with MiXCR. Recombination models were inferred per individual with the repgenHMM and IGoR tools using an EM algorithm. Shared clonotype analysis was performed with the tcR package in R, normalizing sharing by the product of cloneset sizes. To study raw recombination free of thymic and clonal selection effects, out-of-frame nonproductive sequences were analyzed. TCRdb's own reprocessing of the public reads used fastp at Q25 and MiXCR and kept productive beta chains. Rows merge per CDR3 protein into single entries with the most common DNA and genes. The V and J calls follow TCRdb's processing rather than the paper's. Here the sample has hundreds of thousands of distinct CDR3 sequences; 18% occur a single time. Clones ranked in the top ten supply 10% to 15% of the sample.

The CDR3 measures 14 amino acids from cysteine to phenylalanine. CDR3 DNA is the only sequence kept; it has 42 bases, read in frame from the first base. CDR1 ENHRY and CDR2 SYGVKD were looked up in the germline V gene. Trimming removed 7 bases from V and 3 bases from J, leaving 12 bases between the germline ends. These data also formed part of another study, on T cells expressing NK-cell markers. The second study reports: Three sorted T-cell subsets (CD3+CD56+NKG2C+, CD3+CD56+NKG2C- and CD3+CD56-NKG2C+) from several donors had their TCR beta-chain repertoires profiled. Among the eight sequenced donors, seven were HCMV-seropositive and one was HCMV-seronegative. To restrict sorting to alphabetaTCR-expressing T cells, an anti-gammadeltaTCR antibody was added in several experiments. In six donors, the dominant CD3+CD56+NKG2C+ clonotypes ranked among the top 10 CD8+ clonotypes, making up about 1.0-7.5% of CD8+ T cells. Those dominant clonotypes were again the most abundant among CD3+CD56-NKG2C+ cells in a handful of donors, at roughly 28.3-60.1%. It remained unclear whether the expanded NKG2C-expressing T cell clones were specific for HCMV antigens. The eight sequenced donors were randomly selected healthy volunteers, three men and five women. HCMV serostatus was determined by detecting HCMV-specific IgG in serum with a commercial ELISA kit. For more than five donors, bulk peripheral blood T-cell repertoires were additionally sequenced from unsorted PBMC. MIGEC was used to demultiplex reads and group reads by UMI, and MiTCR was used to assemble and quantify clonotypes. To exclude erroneous sequences, only TCR cDNA sequences supported by at least two reads were retained. Downstream repertoire analysis used the tcR package, and clonotypes were matched across fractions by CDR3 nucleotide sequence plus V segment. VDJmatch was used to annotate antigen specificity against VDJdb, with one amino acid substitution in CDR3 allowed.

The V and J genes are TRBV10-3 and TRBJ2-2; D gene: possibly TRBD2, on 6 matching bases. Sequencing input: PBMCs. This sequence originates from a woman younger than 35 in good health. The DNA is TGTGCCATCACCGGGCGGAGGGACACCGGGGAGCTGTTTTTT. This yields the protein CAITGRRDTGELFF.